This TCR beta chain was captured in a study of Siglec-9 on CD8 T cells in melanoma (dated 2019 in TCRdb). About the study as a whole: The study investigated Siglec-9 expression on CD8+ T cells and the role of Siglec-9 in regulating T cells in the melanoma tumor microenvironment. Broader findings and caveats from the paper: According to the report, an effector memory CD8+ T-cell subset that seemed to build up inside melanoma tumors was both marked and regulated by Siglec-9.

Preparation of the library involved the immunoSEQ multiplex PCR assay. The clones in this table, taken by TCRdb from immuneACCESS, are in-frame only. Not every clone is retained; where verified, under half of the shortfall comes from an unresolved V gene, and the cause of the rest is unknown. A total of approximately 35,000 clones appear in this sample, more than 65% of them only once. In total, the top ten clones hold approximately 1.8% of the sample. Comment on this clone: The clone's antigen remains unknown. Per-base quality was not reported, and no clone a single base away is much larger than it.

The CDR3 sequence holds 13 residues, the cysteine and phenylalanine included. Left in the record is the CDR3 DNA by itself, 39 bases read in frame from the first base. Between the V and J ends, shortened by 4 bases and 5 bases respectively, the junction contains 11 bases. The germline V gene (reference sequence) supplies CDR1 WNHNN and CDR2 SYGVQD. The sample taken for sequencing was Siglec-9- CD8+ T cells sorted from blood. The cell subset or site tag for this specimen amounts to: CD8 T cells lacking Siglec-9. The sequence derives from a human donor in good health. The chain is encoded by TRBV10-1 joined to TRBJ1-1; no confident D gene assignment can be made. The CDR3 loop reads CASSGKGRTEAFF. The nucleotide sequence reads as follows: TGCGCCAGCAGTGGGAAAGGGAGGACTGAAGCTTTCTTT.